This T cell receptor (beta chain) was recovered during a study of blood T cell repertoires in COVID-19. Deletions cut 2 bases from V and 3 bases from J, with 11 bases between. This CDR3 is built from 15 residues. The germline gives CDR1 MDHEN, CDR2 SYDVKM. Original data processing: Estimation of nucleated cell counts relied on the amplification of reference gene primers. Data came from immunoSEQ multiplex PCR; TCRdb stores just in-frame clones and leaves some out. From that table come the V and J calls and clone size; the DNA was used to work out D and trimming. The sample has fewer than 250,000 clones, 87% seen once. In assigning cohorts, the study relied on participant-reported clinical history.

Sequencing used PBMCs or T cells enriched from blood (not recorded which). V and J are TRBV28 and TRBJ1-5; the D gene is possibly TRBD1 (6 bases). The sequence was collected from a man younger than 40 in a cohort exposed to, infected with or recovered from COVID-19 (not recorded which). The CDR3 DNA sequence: TGTGCCAGCAGTTTAGTACAGGGAGCCAATCAGCCCCAGCATTTT. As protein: CASSLVQGANQPQHF.